Listed below are T cell receptor beta chains from one sample, sequenced in a study of shared clonotypes between healthy human individuals. Data came from immunoSEQ multiplex PCR; TCRdb stores just in-frame clones and leaves some out. The sample consists of around 1,900,000 clones, about 93% of them appearing once. Sequencing was carried out using naive CD8+ T cells from PBMCs. These receptors were taken from a man between 18 and 35 years old in good health. Some clones in this sample may be carry-over from other donors' samples. Both conserved end residues are trimmed from each CDR3.

TRBV5-8 | ASSGWTESNEKLF
TRBV6-5 | ASSYSIYPGGGEQY
TRBV29-1 | SVAGSTDTQY
TRBV27 | ASSMTGGEGTNEKLF
TRBV18 | ASSPSGLAGKYGVSNEQF
TRBV27 | ASSQGSRYEQY
TRBV7-9 | ASTPGLDPYNEQF
TRBV7-2 | ASSWDTEGANEKLF
TRBV11-2 | ASGLFGGEYQETQY
TRBV7-8 | ASSLGQNRREQY
TRBV18 | ASSQTGSTDTQY
TRBV4-3 | ASSEGLAEATNTGELF
TRBV13 | ASSPGYNEQF
TRBV12-5 | ASGLVTASGSDEQY
TRBV4-1 | ASSQGWTVAFEQY
TRBV29-1 | SAGGGGFGGNTIY
TRBV7-3 | ASSFGDGQGNTGELF
TRBV13 | ASSAGQETYEQY
TRBV15 | ATSRFAGTDSTDTQY
TRBV7-9 | ASPLAF
TRBV11-1 | ASSLPRGHPYEQY
TRBV7-9 | ASSGKVSNEQF
TRBV27 | ASSVFGGAYEQY
TRBV11-2 | ASSLDPLAGTSSYNEQF
TRBV2 | ASPSEGTDTQY
TRBV7-9 | ASSLATNTGELF
TRBV19 | ASDNLGTGELF
TRBV7-8 | ASSLDRGQANVLT
TRBV7-9 | ASSPGTGPTEAF
TRBV11-2 | ASSFRGVYNEQF
TRBV6-1 | ASSEGLTAEQY
TRBV27 | ASSLNPGLYEQY
TRBV29-1 | SVRTTWGLYEQF
TRBV27 | ASSLTRAEGYT
TRBV6-5 | ASTAGTAETEAF
TRBV12-5 | ASGLATDEQF
TRBV10-2 | ASSDTGGGTEAF
TRBV5-5 | ASRPLWDTEAF
TRBV15 | ATSTDRGSYEQY
TRBV29-1 | SARGPHYEQY
TRBV7-9 | ASSSPLLITGELF
TRBV6-1 | ASSDHLGGLTYEQY
TRBV11-2 | ASSSTATGELF
TRBV27 | ASSLGGGEQY
TRBV5-6 | ASSTGTGIREQY
TRBV27 | ASSYQTGGNEQF